What follows are 30 T cell receptor beta chains derived from one specimen sequenced in a study of graft-versus-host responses after intestinal transplantation. TCRdb's table, derived via immunoSEQ multiplex PCR, lists solely in-frame clones and lacks some. The profile shows 35,000 to 50,000 clones, approximately 95% of them singletons. The sequenced sample was PBMCs, obtained about 11 months after intestinal transplant. The receptor source for this set is a human patient who received an intestinal transplant, so some T cells may come from the graft donor.

This rearrangement joins TRBV27 to TRBJ1-6, with 8 positions matching TRBD1. The CDR3 runs to 16 residues. The V gene's germline CDR1 is MNHEY and CDR2 SMNVEV (reference sequence). After removal of 7 bases from V and 2 bases from J, the junction contained 7 bases not matched to a gene. DNA of the CDR3: TGTGCCAGCACGGCCCGGGACAGGACCTATAATTCACCCCTCCACTTT. The encoded protein is CASTARDRTYNSPLHF.

The rearrangement links TRBV6-6 to TRBJ2-3, with a tentative D call TRBD2 (5 bases). From germline, CDR1 is MNHNY and CDR2 SVGAGI (reference sequence). This CDR3 region has 13 residues. Trimming took 6 bases from V and 4 from J, leaving 11 bases between them. DNA of the CDR3: TGTGCCAGCAGAGAACCGGAGGCAGATACGCAGTATTTT. It codes for CASREPEADTQYF.

This clone was counted a single time. The chain combines TRBV19 with TRBJ2-7; 10 positions match TRBD2. The germline gives CDR1 LNHDA, CDR2 SQIVND (reference sequence). V lost 3 bases to trimming and J lost 7 bases; unmatched junction nucleotides: 6. CDR3 length equals 14 residues. The chain's CDR3 is CASSMIAGGDEQYF. The CDR3 DNA follows: TGTGCCAGTAGTATGATAGCGGGGGGAGATGAGCAGTACTTC. The complete variable domain, with remaining parts taken from reference TRBV19 and TRBJ2-7, reads DGGITQSPKYLFRKEGQNVTLSCEQNLNHDAMYWYRQDPGQGLRLIYYSQIVNDFQKGDIAEGYSVSREKKESFPLTVTSAQKNPTAFYLCASSMIAGGDEQYFGPGTRLTVT.

The chain has TRBV5-5 and TRBJ2-3; D not resolved. Per the germline V gene, CDR1 is SGHKS and CDR2 is YYEKEE (reference sequence). The CDR3 consists of 12 residues. The V gene lost 1 base and the J gene lost 3 bases, with 3 bases spanning the gap. The CDR3 nucleotides are TGTGCCAGCAGCTTGTTAACAGATACGCAGTATTTT. It yields the protein CASSLLTDTQYF.

The chain joins TRBV5-1 to TRBJ2-7; either TRBD1 or TRBD2 may supply D (5 bases each). Germline CDR1 reads SGHRS; CDR2 reads YFSETQ. V lost 3 bases, J lost 6 bases, and 10 bases lay in between. This CDR3 is built from 12 residues. The CDR3 nucleotides are TGCGCCAGCAGCTGGGACGGATCCGAGCAGTACTTC. It codes for CASSWDGSEQYF.

This chain joins TRBV6-6 and TRBJ2-7; D gene uncertain. CDR3 length: 12 amino acids. V dropped 6 bases and J dropped 4 bases, with 10 bases sitting between them. CDR1 is MNHNY, CDR2 SVGAGI, per germline (reference sequence). Here the CDR3 reads CASSFGRYEQYF. CDR3 nucleotides: TGTGCCAGCAGCTTTGGTCGTTACGAGCAGTACTTC.

The chain is built from TRBV30 and TRBJ1-1; D might be TRBD1 (6 bases). The germline V gene has CDR1 GTSNPN and CDR2 SVGIG (reference sequence). The CDR3 covers 14 residues. Deletions cut 4 bases from V and 1 base from J, with 13 bases between. Written as DNA, the CDR3 is TGTGCCTGGATCACGGACAGCCGGAACACTGAAGCTTTCTTT. Its translation: CAWITDSRNTEAFF.

J is TRBJ2-5 and V is TRBV29-1; 8 nucleotides line up with TRBD2. CDR1 is SQVTM, CDR2 ANQGSEA, per germline. Losses at the gene ends were 7 bases for V and 5 bases for J; bases not matched to a gene: 6. The CDR3 length is 12 residues. CDR3 protein: CSGVEREETQYF. The CDR3 region has the DNA TGCAGCGGCGTGGAGCGGGAGGAGACCCAGTACTTC.

The chain has TRBV29-1 and TRBJ1-2; D is possibly TRBD1 (5 bases). Per the germline V gene, CDR1 is SQVTM and CDR2 is ANQGSEA. This CDR3 contains 15 residues. The V end lost 0 bases, the J end lost 4 bases, and 15 bases lay between the germline ends. In nucleotides, the CDR3 is TGCAGCGTTGAAGAGGGGGAGTTGGGGCGCTATGGCTACACCTTC. As protein: CSVEEGELGRYGYTF. Full variable domain (outside the CDR3, taken from reference TRBV29-1 and TRBJ1-2): SAVISQKPSRDICQRGTSLTIQCQVDSQVTMMFWYRQQPGQSLTLIATANQGSEATYESGFVIDKFPISRPNLTFSTLTVSNMSPEDSSIYLCSVEEGELGRYGYTFGSGTRLTVV.

A single count supports this clone. At one end, the junction sequence differs from germline, possibly due to a read error. The V gene is TRBV13, the J gene TRBJ1-6; no firm D call. The CDR3 is 16 amino acids. Germline CDR1 reads PRHDT; CDR2 reads FYEKMQ (reference sequence). This chain's CDR3 is CASSPDGSSYNSPPHF. As DNA, the CDR3 is TGTGCCAGCAGCCCGGACGGGAGCTCCTATAATTCACCCCCCCACTTT. Full variable domain (remainder filled in from reference TRBV13 and TRBJ1-6): AAGVIQSPRHLIKEKRETATLKCYPIPRHDTVYWYQQGPGQDPQFLISFYEKMQSDKGSIPDRFSAQQFSDYHSELNMSSLELGDSALYFCASSPDGSSYNSPPHFGNGTRLTVT.

The rearrangement joins TRBV7-2 to TRBJ1-6; TRBD1 matches 7 bases. Germline-derived CDR1 and CDR2 are SGHTA and FQGNSA. Trimming took 3 bases from V and 6 from J; bases not matched to a gene: 5. The CDR3 extends over 15 amino acids. CDR3 in amino acids: CASSLVDRFNSPLHF. The CDR3 DNA reads as TGTGCCAGCAGCTTGGTGGACAGGTTTAATTCACCCCTCCACTTT.

The chain combines TRBV28 with TRBJ1-6; 7 positions match TRBD1. The CDR3 totals 19 residues. Germline lookup yields CDR1 MDHEN and CDR2 SYDVKM. With 4 bases clipped from V and 3 bases from J, the junction kept 15 bases outside the gene matches. CDR3 sequence (DNA): TGTGCCAGCAGTTATCACTCATGGGACAGCAAAAACTATAATTCACCCCTCCACTTT. Encoded protein: CASSYHSWDSKNYNSPLHF.

This chain uses TRBV5-5 with TRBJ2-7; D might be TRBD1 or TRBD2, each matching 5 bases. The CDR3 length is 13 residues. The ends were cut back, 0 bases at V and 7 bases at J, with 11 bases in the middle. CDR1 and CDR2 from the germline V gene are SGHKS and YYEKEE (reference sequence). The CDR3 loop is CASSLAVEGEQYF. DNA of the CDR3: TGTGCCAGCAGCTTGGCAGTAGAGGGGGAGCAGTACTTC. Full variable domain (rest looked up from reference TRBV5-5 and TRBJ2-7): DAGVTQSPTHLIKTRGQQVTLRCSPISGHKSVSWYQQVLGQGPQFIFQYYEKEERGRGNFPDRFSARQFPNYSSELNVNALLLGDSALYLCASSLAVEGEQYFGPGTRLTVT.

The chain uses TRBV7-9 and TRBJ2-7, with TRBD1 identical over 7 bases. Trimming removed 2 bases from V and 5 bases from J; junction bases left unmatched: 3. Germline assignment: CDR1 SEHNR and CDR2 FQNEAQ (reference sequence). CDR3 length: 13 amino acids. CDR3: CASSLKRGHEQYF. The CDR3 bases are TGTGCCAGCAGCTTAAAAAGGGGGCACGAGCAGTACTTC.

The chain is built from TRBV6-5 and TRBJ2-1; the match to TRBD2 covers 7 bases. V was clipped by 5 bases and J by 0 bases; unmatched bases: 1. The CDR3 consists of 14 residues. Germline V gene lookup returns CDR1 MNHEY and CDR2 SVGAGI. The DNA of the CDR3 is TGTGCCAGCAGTCTAGCGGACTCCTACAATGAGCAGTTCTTC. It encodes CASSLADSYNEQFF.

Turning to this clone: An end of the junction does not agree with germline; a read error may underlie this. V and J are TRBV10-2 and TRBJ2-7, with 11 bases matching TRBD2. The CDR3 runs to 14 residues. Germline V gene data show CDR1 as WSHSY and CDR2 as SAAADI. The CDR3 DNA reads TGTGCCAGCAGCGGGCTAGCGGGAGGTCACGAGCAGTACTTC. Its translation: CASSGLAGGHEQYF.

The rearrangement joins TRBV6-5 to TRBJ1-5; 9 nucleotides line up with TRBD1. Trimming removed 10 bases from V and 5 bases from J; junction bases left unmatched: 6. CDR1 MNHEY and CDR2 SVGAGI come from the germline V gene. This CDR3 has 13 residues. The CDR3 sequence is CATRTGVYQPQHF. CDR3 DNA: TGTGCCACAAGGACAGGGGTGTATCAGCCCCAGCATTTT.

The chain links TRBV5-5 to TRBJ1-6; perhaps TRBD1 as D (6 bases). CDR3 length: 14 amino acids. Germline lookup yields CDR1 SGHKS and CDR2 YYEKEE (reference sequence). CDR3 DNA sequence: TGTGGCTCGGGGGGGCAAACCTATAATTCACCCCTCCACTTT. Translated: CGSGGQTYNSPLHF.

On this clone itself: The CDR3 does not end in the conserved phenylalanine or tryptophan, so this is likely a read error. The chain carries TRBV9 and TRBJ2-3, with 7 positions matching TRBD2. Germline CDR1 and CDR2: SGDLS and YYNGEE. The CDR3 spans 16 residues. V was pared by 0 bases and J by 2 bases, with 6 bases of the junction left unmatched. CDR3 amino acids: CASSVDQRGLTDTQYL. The CDR3 DNA reads as TGTGCCAGCAGCGTAGACCAGCGGGGTCTCACAGATACGCAGTATTTA.

V and J are TRBV7-3 and TRBJ2-1; D gene unclear. Deletions cut 2 bases from V and 7 bases from J, with 12 bases between. The CDR3 runs to 14 residues. The germline CDR1 and CDR2 sequences are SGHTA and FQGTGA. The CDR3 nucleotides are TGTGCCAGCAGCTTATCTGGAGTTGTAAATGAGCAGTTCTTC. It codes for CASSLSGVVNEQFF.

CDR3 amino acids: CASSPSAGDGYTF. In DNA form, the CDR3 reads TGTGCCAGCAGCCCTTCGGCGGGTGATGGCTACACCTTC. The chain couples TRBV5-4 to TRBJ1-2; D remains ambiguous. Germline V gene lookup returns CDR1 SGHNT and CDR2 YYREEE (reference sequence). V was pared by 4 bases and J by 6 bases, with 13 bases between. The CDR3 is 13 amino acids. The full variable domain, in which reference TRBV5-4 and TRBJ1-2 provide the parts outside the CDR3, is ETGVTQSPTHLIKTRGQQVTLRCSSQSGHNTVSWYQQALGQGPQFIFQYYREEENGRGNFPPRFSGLQFPNYSSELNVNALELDDSALYLCASSPSAGDGYTFGSGTRLTVV.

CDR3 nucleotides: TGTGCCAGCCAGGACAGGACTGGCACAGATACGCAGTATTTT. Protein sequence: CASQDRTGTDTQYF. This chain uses TRBV9 with TRBJ2-3; 7 nucleotides match TRBD1. The ends lost 7 bases at V and 1 base at J; junction bases unmatched: 6. Germline V gene lookup returns CDR1 SGDLS and CDR2 YYNGEE. CDR3 length: 14 amino acids.

The chain employs TRBV2 and TRBJ1-2; D remains unclear. This CDR3 has 15 amino acids. The germline V gene has CDR1 SNHLY and CDR2 FYNNEI. V lost 2 bases and J 4 bases, leaving 14 bases between the germline ends. The CDR3 bases are TGTGCCAGCAGTGAATCGCATGGAACGATCTATGGCTACACCTTC. As protein: CASSESHGTIYGYTF.

The rearrangement joins TRBV6-6 to TRBJ2-3, with D perhaps matching TRBD1 (6 bases). The germline CDR1 and CDR2 sequences are MNHNY and SVGAGI (reference sequence). With 8 bases removed from V and 0 bases from J, the gap between germline ends came to 15 bases. The CDR3 contains 15 residues. Here the CDR3 reads CASGVGQHSTDTQYF. Here the CDR3 DNA reads TGTGCCAGCGGGGTCGGACAGCATAGCACAGATACGCAGTATTTT.

The CDR3 reads CASSLGGTGALYEQYF. CDR3 bases: TGTGCCAGCAGCTTAGGAGGGACAGGGGCTCTCTACGAGCAGTACTTC. The chain recombines TRBV11-2 with TRBJ2-7; TRBD1 matches 10 bases. This CDR3 is built from 16 residues. After removal of 1 base from V and 3 bases from J, the junction contained 6 bases not matched to a gene. Germline CDR1 and CDR2: SGHAT and FQNNGV.

The chain couples TRBV19 to TRBJ1-5, with unresolved D. The CDR3 is made up of 16 amino acids. The V end was cut by 6 bases, the J end by 0 bases, with 15 bases between. From germline, CDR1 is LNHDA and CDR2 SQIVND (reference sequence). As DNA, the CDR3 is TGTGCCAGTAGGGCCGGGGAAGTGGATAGCAATCAGCCCCAGCATTTT. This sequence encodes CASRAGEVDSNQPQHF. The whole variable domain, remainder taken from reference TRBV19 and TRBJ1-5, is DGGITQSPKYLFRKEGQNVTLSCEQNLNHDAMYWYRQDPGQGLRLIYYSQIVNDFQKGDIAEGYSVSREKKESFPLTVTSAQKNPTAFYLCASRAGEVDSNQPQHFGDGTRLSIL.

CDR3 sequence (DNA): TGCAGTGCTAGATTATACAATGAGCAGTTCTTC. Protein sequence: CSARLYNEQFF. This rearrangement joins TRBV20-1 to TRBJ2-1; D call uncertain. Trimming took off 2 bases at V and 4 bases at J, with 3 bases between the two ends. This CDR3 region has 11 residues. From germline, CDR1 is DFQATT and CDR2 SNEGSKA (reference sequence).

The chain employs TRBV5-6 and TRBJ1-2; weak D call: TRBD1 (6 bases). V shed 0 bases and J shed 3 bases, with 12 bases lying between them. Germline lookup yields CDR1 SGHDT and CDR2 YYEEEE. The CDR3 is 15 residues long. The CDR3 sequence is CASSLGSGGDYGYTF. CDR3 in DNA: TGTGCCAGCAGCTTGGGGTCTGGGGGCGACTATGGCTACACCTTC. Looking up the rest from reference TRBV5-6 and TRBJ1-2 gives the full variable domain: DAGVTQSPTHLIKTRGQQVTLRCSPKSGHDTVSWYQQALGQGPQFIFQYYEEEERQRGNFPDRFSGHQFPNYSSELNVNALLLGDSALYLCASSLGSGGDYGYTFGSGTRLTVV.

CDR3 coding DNA: TGTGCCAGCAGCTTCCCCGAGGCAGGACAGGGGGAAAACGAGCAGTACTTC. It translates to CASSFPEAGQGENEQYF. The rearrangement joins TRBV7-9 to TRBJ2-7; 10 positions agree with TRBD1. V was clipped by 3 bases and J by 5 bases; unmatched bases: 13. This CDR3 is built from 17 residues. Germline V lookup: CDR1 SEHNR, CDR2 FQNEAQ (reference sequence).

This sequence joins TRBV27 and TRBJ1-4; tentatively, D is TRBD1 (6 bases). The germline V gene has CDR1 MNHEY and CDR2 SMNVEV (reference sequence). The length of the CDR3 is 19 residues. The germline V and J ends were trimmed by 1 base and 8 bases, with 26 bases remaining between them. CDR3 region: CASSLYMPRGGRPGEKLFF. Here the CDR3 DNA reads TGTGCCAGCAGTTTATATATGCCCCGGGGGGGGCGTCCCGGAGAAAAACTGTTTTTT.